The next 8 T cell receptor beta chains were all read from a single sample in a study of blood T cell repertoires in COVID-19. The repertoire was sequenced with immunoSEQ multiplex PCR; TCRdb's copy has only in-frame clones and lacks some. Of about 63,000 clones in the sample, around 84% were seen once. The sample taken for sequencing was peripheral blood. Every receptor here comes from a human donor in a cohort sampled during active COVID-19.

This chain connects TRBV6-2 or TRBV6-3 to TRBJ2-1; no clear D. Trimming left V 6 bases short and J 7 bases short, with 10 bases between. The CDR3 is 12 amino acids. The germline CDR1 and CDR2 sequences are MNHEY and SVGEGT. The CDR3 sequence: CASSPYRNEQFF. CDR3 coding DNA: TGTGCCAGCAGCCCCTACCGGAATGAGCAGTTCTTC.

The chain has TRBV28 and TRBJ2-7, with TRBD2 matching over 12 bases. From germline, CDR1 is MDHEN and CDR2 SYDVKM. The CDR3 loop spans 15 amino acids. V shed 5 bases, J shed 3 bases, and the junction held 5 bases outside the gene matches. The CDR3 sequence is CASSGTSGRIYEQYF. The CDR3 DNA is TGTGCCAGCAGTGGTACTAGCGGGAGGATCTACGAGCAGTACTTC.

This chain links TRBV7-9 with TRBJ2-7; 9 bases align to TRBD2. There are 15 residues in the CDR3. Germline CDR1 SEHNR, CDR2 FQNEAQ (reference sequence). V dropped 1 base and J dropped 7; count of bases not matched to a gene: 8. The CDR3 region has the DNA TGTGCCAGCAGCTTAGTCCTAGCGGGACTTTTAGAGCAGTACTTC. This sequence encodes CASSLVLAGLLEQYF.

The chain couples TRBV2 to TRBJ1-1; 8 nucleotides agree with TRBD1. Germline assignment: CDR1 SNHLY and CDR2 FYNNEI. V lost 4 bases, J lost 4 bases, and 8 bases stayed unmatched. The CDR3 covers 15 residues. CDR3 DNA: TGTGCCAGCAGTGTTGGACAGGGAAGTATCACTGAAGCTTTCTTT. Its translation is CASSVGQGSITEAFF.

This chain uses TRBV4-1 with TRBJ2-7; TRBD1 matches at 7 bases. Germline V lookup: CDR1 MGHRA, CDR2 YSYEKL. The CDR3 covers 15 residues. Losses at the gene ends were 3 bases for V and 0 bases for J; bases not matched to a gene: 5. The CDR3: CASSQDRTASYEQYF. The CDR3, as DNA: TGCGCCAGCAGCCAGGACAGGACAGCCTCCTACGAGCAGTACTTC.

The chain joins TRBV6-5 to TRBJ1-1; tentatively, D is TRBD1 (5 bases). V lost 4 bases and J 1 base, leaving 13 bases between the germline ends. Germline V lookup: CDR1 MNHEY, CDR2 SVGAGI. This CDR3 has 15 amino acids. CDR3: CASSSGPRPNTEAFF. CDR3 in DNA: TGTGCCAGCAGTTCAGGGCCAAGGCCGAACACTGAAGCTTTCTTT.

This clone was observed a single time. The chain uses TRBV13 and TRBJ1-1; 7 bases match TRBD1. V lost 8 bases to trimming and J lost 4 bases; unmatched junction nucleotides: 10. The CDR3 length is 14 residues. Germline CDR1 and CDR2: PRHDT and FYEKMQ (reference sequence). In nucleotides, the CDR3 is TGTGCCAGCGGAGACAGGGCTGGGGGCACTGAAGCTTTCTTT. Translation: CASGDRAGGTEAFF. Full variable domain (rest looked up from reference TRBV13 and TRBJ1-1): AAGVIQSPRHLIKEKRETATLKCYPIPRHDTVYWYQQGPGQDPQFLISFYEKMQSDKGSIPDRFSAQQFSDYHSELNMSSLELGDSALYFCASGDRAGGTEAFFGQGTRLTVV.

The CDR3 region has the DNA TGTGCCAGCAGCAAGGCTCGCCGGGACAGCTCCTACGAGCAGTACTTC. It translates to CASSKARRDSSYEQYF. The chain employs TRBV21-1 and TRBJ2-7; the D call TRBD1 from the table was never checked on the DNA. TRBV21-1 is described as a pseudogene. The CDR3 spans 16 residues.